The present TCR beta chain was sequenced within a study of brain T cells in children with intractable seizures. Produced via immunoSEQ multiplex PCR; TCRdb's table is partial and in-frame only. The sample includes about 320,000 clones, over 90% of them seen just once. The time point: blood from clinic visit 5 months post-surgery; TSC patient then seizure free. CDR1 SGHNT and CDR2 YYREEE come from the germline V gene (reference sequence). Between the trimmed V and J ends, which lost 4 bases and 8 bases, there was a span of 9 bases. The CDR3 is 11 residues long. The clonotype originates from a boy under two years old with tuberous sclerosis and intractable seizures. The sample consisted of peripheral blood, taken approximately 5 months after surgery. The genes are TRBV5-4 and TRBJ1-2; D perhaps matches TRBD1 (6 bases). In DNA form, the CDR3 reads TGTGCCAGCAGCATGGACAGCGGCTACACCTTC. Encoded protein: CASSMDSGYTF.